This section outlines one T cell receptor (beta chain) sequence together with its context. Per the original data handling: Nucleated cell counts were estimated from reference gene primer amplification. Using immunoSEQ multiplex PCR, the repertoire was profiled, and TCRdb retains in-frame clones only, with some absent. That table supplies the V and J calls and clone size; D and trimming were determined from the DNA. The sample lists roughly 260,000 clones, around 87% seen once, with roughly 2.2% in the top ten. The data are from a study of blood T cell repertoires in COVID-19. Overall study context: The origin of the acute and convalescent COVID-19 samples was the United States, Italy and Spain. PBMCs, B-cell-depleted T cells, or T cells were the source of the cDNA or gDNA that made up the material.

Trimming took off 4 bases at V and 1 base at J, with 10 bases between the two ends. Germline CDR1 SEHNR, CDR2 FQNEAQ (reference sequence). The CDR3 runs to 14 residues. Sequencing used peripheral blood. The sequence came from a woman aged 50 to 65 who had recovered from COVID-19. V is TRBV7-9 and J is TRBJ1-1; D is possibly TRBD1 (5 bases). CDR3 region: CASSSRAANTEAFF. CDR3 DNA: TGTGCCAGCAGCTCCAGGGCCGCGAACACTGAAGCTTTCTTT.